The present TCR beta chain was sequenced within a study of identical twins. Overall study results and limits: The presence of invariant MAIT and iNKT cells could partly confound analyses of zero-insertion sequences.

Trimming left V 6 bases short and J 1 base short, with 13 bases between. The germline V gene encodes CDR1 SGHKS and CDR2 YYEKEE (reference sequence). The CDR3 covers 15 residues. After template switching added a universal primer site, the resulting cDNA carried unique molecular identifiers. TCRdb reanalysed the 5' RACE reads using MiXCR and keeps one entry per CDR3 protein. The sample lists about 570,000 distinct CDR3 sequences; around 9.6% were seen once. This clonotype was picked up many times. Its antigen is currently unknown. The sample was also reused in another study, on yellow fever vaccine responses in identical twins.

The TCR originated in a woman in her late teens or twenties in good health. V and J are TRBV5-5 and TRBJ2-2; no reliable D call. Sequenced material: PBMCs. CDR3: CASIPWMGNTGELFF. For the CDR3, the DNA is TGTGCCAGCATCCCATGGATGGGGAACACCGGGGAGCTGTTTTTT.